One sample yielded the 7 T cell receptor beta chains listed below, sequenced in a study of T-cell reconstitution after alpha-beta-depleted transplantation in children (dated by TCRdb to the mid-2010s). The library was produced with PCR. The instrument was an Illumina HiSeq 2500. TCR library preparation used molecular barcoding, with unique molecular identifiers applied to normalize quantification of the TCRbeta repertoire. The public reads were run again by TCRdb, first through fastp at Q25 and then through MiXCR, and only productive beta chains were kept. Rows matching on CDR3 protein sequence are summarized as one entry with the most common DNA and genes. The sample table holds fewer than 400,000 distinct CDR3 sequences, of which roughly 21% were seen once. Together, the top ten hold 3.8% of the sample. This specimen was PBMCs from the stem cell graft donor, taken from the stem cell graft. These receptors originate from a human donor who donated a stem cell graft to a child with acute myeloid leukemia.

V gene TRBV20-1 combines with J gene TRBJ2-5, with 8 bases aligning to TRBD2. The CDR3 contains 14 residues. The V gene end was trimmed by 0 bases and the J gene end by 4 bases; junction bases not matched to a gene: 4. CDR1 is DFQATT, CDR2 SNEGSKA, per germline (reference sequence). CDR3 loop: CSARDFTSGETQYF. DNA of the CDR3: TGCAGTGCTAGAGATTTTACTAGCGGAGAGACCCAGTACTTC.

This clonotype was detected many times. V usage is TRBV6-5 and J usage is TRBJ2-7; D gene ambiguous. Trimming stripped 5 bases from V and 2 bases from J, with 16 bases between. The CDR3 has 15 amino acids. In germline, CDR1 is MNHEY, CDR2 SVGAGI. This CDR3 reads CASSREFRTAYEQYF. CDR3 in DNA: TGTGCCAGCAGTCGAGAGTTTAGAACCGCCTACGAGCAGTACTTC.

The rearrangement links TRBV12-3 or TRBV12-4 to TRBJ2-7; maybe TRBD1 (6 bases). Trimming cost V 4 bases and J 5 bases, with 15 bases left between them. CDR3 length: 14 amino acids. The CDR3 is CASSSVQGLNEQYF. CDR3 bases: TGTGCCAGCAGTTCGGTTCAGGGGCTGAACGAGCAGTACTTC.

The CDR3 nucleotides read TGCGCCAGCAGCCGGGTAGGGGGAGGAGAGCAGTACTTC. Residues: CASSRVGGGEQYF. The chain is built from TRBV5-1 and TRBJ2-7, with D perhaps given as TRBD1 or TRBD2 (6 bases each). Trimming removed 4 bases from V and 7 bases from J, with 15 bases in between. The CDR3 totals 13 residues. Germline V lookup: CDR1 SGHRS, CDR2 YFSETQ. Together with reference TRBV5-1 and TRBJ2-7, the CDR3 gives the full variable domain: KAGVTQTPRYLIKTRGQQVTLSCSPISGHRSVSWYQQTPGQGLQFLFEYFSETQRNKGNFPGRFSGRQFSNSRSEMNVSTLELGDSALYLCASSRVGGGEQYFGPGTRLTVT.

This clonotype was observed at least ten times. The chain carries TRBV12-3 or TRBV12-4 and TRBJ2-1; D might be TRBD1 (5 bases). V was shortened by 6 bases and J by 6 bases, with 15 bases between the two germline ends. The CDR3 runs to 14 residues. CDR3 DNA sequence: TGTGCCAGCAGCCGACAGACCGCCATCAATGAGCAGTTCTTC. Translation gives CASSRQTAINEQFF.

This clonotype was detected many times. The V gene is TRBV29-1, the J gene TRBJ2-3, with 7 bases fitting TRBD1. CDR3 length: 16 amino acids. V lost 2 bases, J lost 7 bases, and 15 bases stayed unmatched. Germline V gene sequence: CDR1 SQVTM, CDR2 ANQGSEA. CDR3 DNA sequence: TGCAGCGTTGAACAGCCAGTTGCTGACAGGGTCAATACGCAGTATTTT. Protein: CSVEQPVADRVNTQYF.

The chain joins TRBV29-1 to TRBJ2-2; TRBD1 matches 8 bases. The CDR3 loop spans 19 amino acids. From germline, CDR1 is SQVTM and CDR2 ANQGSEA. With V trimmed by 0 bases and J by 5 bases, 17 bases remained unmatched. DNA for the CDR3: TGCAGCGTTGAAGAAACCCTTTTGTGGGGACAGGAAGGGACCGGGGAGCTGTTTTTT. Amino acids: CSVEETLLWGQEGTGELFF.